These 19 T cell receptor beta chains share one sample of origin, sequenced in a study of blood T cells in healthy people across ages. PCR was performed a second time for 7 to 11 cycles using a sample-barcoded 5' primer and a J-beta primer mix. TCRdb called the 5' RACE reads again in MiXCR, with one record for every CDR3 protein. This table holds hundreds of thousands of distinct CDR3 sequences, 22% found once. Sequencing was done on a sample of blood. The receptors shown here come from a man between 65 and 80 years old in good health.

With respect to this clonotype: Germline and junction disagree at one end, which may indicate a read error. The chain links TRBV18 to TRBJ1-1; D might be TRBD1 (5 bases). The CDR3 length is 15 residues. The germline V gene has CDR1 KGHSH and CDR2 LQKENI. The CDR3 nucleotides are TGTGCCAGCCCACCAAAGGGACTTATGAACACTGAAGCTTTCTTT. Its protein is CASPPKGLMNTEAFF.

This clonotype was picked up many times. The chain combines TRBV11-2 with TRBJ2-3; D gene uncertain. The CDR3 totals 15 residues. V lost 6 bases, J lost 2 bases, and 15 bases lay in between. The germline CDR1 and CDR2 sequences are SGHAT and FQNNGV. In DNA, the CDR3 is TGTGCCAGCAGATTCGGACCGGGTTCCACAGATACGCAGTATTTT. Translated, it gives CASRFGPGSTDTQYF.

This clonotype was seen a few times. Relative to the germline gene, one junction end is altered; a read error may explain this. The chain recombines TRBV12-3 or TRBV12-4 with TRBJ2-1; 7 bases fit TRBD2. The length of the CDR3 is 15 residues. For the CDR3, the DNA is TGTGCCAGCTTACCGACGGGAGGTACCTACAATGAGCAGCTCTTC. It translates to CASLPTGGTYNEQLF.

This clonotype was seen more than once but under ten times. The genes are TRBV7-3 and TRBJ2-1, with D hard to call. The CDR3 totals 16 residues. Trimming stripped 3 bases from V and 6 bases from J, with 18 bases between. The germline gives CDR1 SGHTA, CDR2 FQGTGA. CDR3 sequence (DNA): TGTGCCAGCAGCTTTAGGTCGTCGTGGGCGAGCAATGAGCAGTTCTTC. Translating gives CASSFRSSWASNEQFF.

This clonotype occurred a few times. The gene calls are TRBV20-1 and TRBJ2-5, with no clear D. The DNA matches TRBJ2-7 better at its end, which makes the J call doubtful. CDR1 and CDR2 (germline): DFQATT, SNEGSKA (reference sequence). CDR3 length equals 10 residues. The CDR3 DNA reads TGCACCTTGCCGGTTCCCGAGCAGTACTTC. This codes for CTLPVPEQYF.

The V and J genes are TRBV12-3 or TRBV12-4 and TRBJ1-4, with no clear D. V lost 6 bases and J 8 bases, leaving 13 bases between the germline ends. The CDR3 spans 13 residues. The DNA of the CDR3 is TGTGCCAGCAGCCTACAAATCGGGGAAAAACTGTTTTTT. As protein: CASSLQIGEKLFF.

This clonotype has ten or more counts. CDR3 nucleotides: TGCGCCAGCAGCCAAGATTCCGGGATCGCGAACACTGAAGCTTTCTTT. This gives the protein CASSQDSGIANTEAFF. The chain links TRBV4-1 to TRBJ1-1, with D hard to call. CDR1 MGHRA and CDR2 YSYEKL come from the germline V gene. This CDR3 is 16 amino acids long. V was pared by 0 bases and J by 1 base, with 12 bases between.

This clonotype was observed a few times. This chain connects TRBV27 to TRBJ1-5; TRBD1 is a possible D gene (6 bases). Trimming left V 5 bases short and J 6 bases short, with 11 bases between. The germline V gene encodes CDR1 MNHEY and CDR2 SMNVEV (reference sequence). This CDR3 contains 13 residues. This chain's CDR3 is CASSPQGFQPQHF. The CDR3 DNA reads as TGTGCCAGCAGTCCGCAGGGGTTTCAGCCCCAGCATTTT.

This clonotype has a handful of counts. This chain connects TRBV11-3 to TRBJ1-1, with 8 bases fitting TRBD1. Per the germline V gene, CDR1 is SGHNT and CDR2 is YENEEA. This CDR3 comprises 13 residues. V trimming: 5 bases; J trimming: 5 bases; junction bases outside the gene matches: 4. The CDR3 loop is CASSRDRKTEAFF. As DNA, the CDR3 is TGTGCCAGCAGCCGGGACAGGAAGACTGAAGCTTTCTTT.

The chain links TRBV29-1 to TRBJ2-3; 7 nucleotides agree with TRBD2. The CDR3 is 13 residues long. Germline CDR1 reads SQVTM; CDR2 reads ANQGSEA. V was clipped by 4 bases and J by 0 bases; unmatched bases: 1. CDR3 nucleotide sequence: TGCAGCGTTGGTAGCGGGAGCACAGATACGCAGTATTTT. Encoded protein: CSVGSGSTDTQYF.

V and J are TRBV6-2 or TRBV6-3 and TRBJ2-1; TRBD2 aligns across 10 bases. Germline trimming cut 2 bases from V and 7 bases from J; bases unmatched to any gene: 11. The CDR3 is 17 residues long. Germline CDR1 is MNHEY and CDR2 is SVGEGT. The CDR3 coding sequence is TGTGCCAGCAGTTACGGGCTAGCGGGAGTGTCGGGAAATGAGCAGTTCTTC. Protein: CASSYGLAGVSGNEQFF.

The gene calls are TRBV12-3 or TRBV12-4 and TRBJ2-3, with D unresolved. CDR3 length: 14 amino acids. Trimming removed 5 bases from V and 3 bases from J, with 12 bases in between. The CDR3 reads CASSQTPETDTQYF. DNA of the CDR3: TGTGCCAGCAGTCAAACGCCCGAAACAGATACGCAGTATTTT.

In this sample, this clonotype turned up a few times. The chain combines TRBV12-3 or TRBV12-4 with TRBJ1-2; D possibly corresponds to TRBD1 (5 bases). CDR3 length: 13 amino acids. V lost 6 bases to trimming and J lost 6 bases, with 14 bases between them. Written as DNA, the CDR3 is TGTGCCAGCAGCGAAAGGGGTTCTGATGGCTACACCTTC. Protein: CASSERGSDGYTF.

This rearrangement joins TRBV5-1 to TRBJ1-1; 10 bases are a match to TRBD1. The CDR3 length is 17 residues. Germline CDR1 is SGHRS and CDR2 is YFSETQ. V shed 7 bases, J shed 0 bases, and the junction held 12 bases outside the gene matches. The CDR3 DNA reads TGCGCCAGCCTGTCAAGTCCGGGACAGGGGTTGAACACTGAAGCTTTCTTT. Translating it yields CASLSSPGQGLNTEAFF.

The sample holds a few counts of this clonotype. This chain connects TRBV5-1 to TRBJ1-1, with 9 bases aligning to TRBD1. The V gene's germline CDR1 is SGHRS and CDR2 YFSETQ. J gave up 4 bases and V 4 bases, and 8 bases lay outside the gene matches. There are 15 residues in the CDR3. The CDR3 region is CASSPLGTGTTEAFF. The CDR3 DNA reads as TGCGCCAGCAGCCCTCTCGGGACAGGGACCACTGAAGCTTTCTTT.

This clonotype was observed a few times. The V gene is TRBV12-3 or TRBV12-4, the J gene TRBJ1-5; a weak D match, TRBD1 (5 bases). The CDR3 totals 19 residues. V was clipped by 4 bases and J by 3 bases, with 25 bases between them. The CDR3 DNA reads TGTGCCAGCAGTTCTCGTATTGGGGCTGTCGACACCTTCAATCAGCCCCAGCATTTT. Translating it yields CASSSRIGAVDTFNQPQHF.

This clonotype has just a few counts. This chain links TRBV6-2 or TRBV6-3 with TRBJ2-3; 8 bases fit TRBD2. Losses at the gene ends were 5 bases for V and 4 bases for J; bases not matched to a gene: 5. The CDR3 runs 14 residues. Germline CDR1 is MNHEY and CDR2 is SVGEGT. CDR3 residues: CASSAGTSADTQYF. The CDR3 DNA reads TGTGCCAGCAGTGCCGGGACTAGTGCAGATACGCAGTATTTT.

This chain connects TRBV5-1 to TRBJ2-1, with 9 positions matching TRBD1. The J call may be incorrect, as the DNA end agrees better with TRBJ2-7. This CDR3 contains 12 residues. CDR1 is SGHRS and CDR2 is YFSETQ in the germline V gene. This chain's CDR3 is CASSPGQGEQYF. The CDR3, as DNA: TGCGCCAGCAGCCCGGGACAGGGCGAGCAGTACTTC.

CDR3 protein: CASSYAGQPDTQYF. CDR3 sequence (DNA): TGTGCCAGCAGTTACGCGGGGCAGCCAGATACGCAGTATTTT. The chain carries TRBV6-5 and TRBJ2-3, with a tentative D call TRBD2 (6 bases). CDR3 length equals 14 residues. V shed 2 bases and J shed 4 bases, with 10 bases lying between them. The germline gives CDR1 MNHEY, CDR2 SVGAGI.